Listed below are T cell receptor beta chains from one sample, sequenced in a study of early T cells in non-severe SARS-CoV-2 infection. Each CDR3 protein gets one entry after TCRdb re-called the 5' RACE reads with MiXCR. The sample includes about 39,000 distinct CDR3 sequences, approximately 4% of them seen just once. The sample comprised whole blood. The receptors were sampled from an adult who was a healthcare worker with PCR-confirmed SARS-CoV-2 infection or an uninfected control (not recorded which). Each CDR3 is given with its conserved first and last residue. D genes are given only for firm matches. Where a row states a size, it is once, few, many or the class of an expanded clone; other rows omit it.

>.|few|TRBV7-3|TRBJ2-3
CASSLTPEDTQYF
TGTGCCAGCAGCTTAACGCCGGAGGATACGCAGTATTTT
>.|few|TRBV18|TRBJ2-1
CASSPVQNEQFF
TGTGCCAGCTCACCAGTGCAGAATGAGCAGTTCTTC
>TRBD2|many|TRBV29-1|TRBJ2-1
CSVELLAGVWYEQFF
TGCAGCGTTGAGCTACTAGCGGGGGTTTGGTATGAGCAGTTCTTC
>TRBD1|many|TRBV5-1|TRBJ2-7
CASRPQGTAGYEQYF
TGCGCCAGCAGACCACAGGGGACCGCAGGTTACGAGCAGTACTTC
>.|many|TRBV6-1|TRBJ2-7
CASSYAGHSSYEQYF
TGTGCCAGCAGTTACGCGGGACACAGCTCCTACGAGCAGTACTTC
>TRBD2|.|TRBV6-5|TRBJ2-7
CASSYDSTSGAYEQYF
TGTGCCAGCAGTTACGATTCGACTAGCGGGGCATACGAGCAGTACTTC
>TRBD2|many|TRBV7-2|TRBJ2-3
CASSFGGGGTDTQYF
TGTGCCAGCAGCTTCGGCGGGGGGGGCACAGATACGCAGTATTTT
>.|many|TRBV12-3/TRBV12-4|TRBJ2-5
CASSLRGKRAQYF
TGTGCCAGCAGTTTAAGGGGGAAGAGGGCCCAGTACTTC
>TRBD2|few|TRBV18|TRBJ2-7
CASSLVAGTDEQYF
TGTGCCAGCTCACTTGTAGCGGGGACGGACGAGCAGTACTTC
>.|many|TRBV13|TRBJ2-3
CASSLVGEEADTQYF
TGTGCCAGCAGCTTAGTTGGTGAGGAGGCAGATACGCAGTATTTT
>.|few|TRBV5-6|TRBJ1-6
CASSLVGAPLHF
TGTGCCAGCAGCTTGGTTGGGGCACCCCTCCACTTT
>TRBD2|.|TRBV29-1|TRBJ2-3
CSVEEPSGLSTDTQYF
TGCAGCGTTGAAGAGCCTAGCGGTCTTAGCACAGATACGCAGTATTTT
>.|.|TRBV19|TRBJ2-1
CASSIQERSSYNEQFF
TGTGCCAGTAGTATCCAGGAGAGGAGCTCCTACAATGAGCAGTTCTTC
>TRBD1|many|TRBV7-8|TRBJ2-5
CASTGQTQETQYF
TGTGCCAGCACGGGACAGACGCAAGAGACCCAGTACTTC
>.|many|TRBV5-1|TRBJ2-3
CASSLGSAADTQYF
TGCGCCAGCAGCTTGGGGAGTGCGGCAGATACGCAGTATTTT
>TRBD1|many|TRBV6-2/TRBV6-3|TRBJ2-7
CASSSLGTGVPYEQYF
TGTGCCAGCAGTTCCCTTGGGACAGGGGTTCCCTACGAGCAGTACTTC
>.|many|TRBV5-6|TRBJ1-2
CASSQGRRNYGYTF
TGTGCCAGCAGCCAGGGACGGAGGAACTATGGCTACACCTTC